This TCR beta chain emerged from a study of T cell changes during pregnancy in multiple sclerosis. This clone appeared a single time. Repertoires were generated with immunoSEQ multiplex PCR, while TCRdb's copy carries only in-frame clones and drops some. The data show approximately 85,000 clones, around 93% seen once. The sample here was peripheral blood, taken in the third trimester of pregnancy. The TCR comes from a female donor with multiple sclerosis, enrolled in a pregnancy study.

The CDR3, as DNA: TGTGCCAGCAGCGTAGGAGGTTCTGAAGCTTTCTTT. Translation gives CASSVGGSEAFF. This chain uses TRBV9 with TRBJ1-1, with unresolved D. V lost 0 bases, J lost 6 bases, and 6 bases lay in between. The length of the CDR3 is 12 residues. Germline V CDR1 and CDR2: SGDLS, YYNGEE.